This entry describes one T cell receptor beta chain. What it binds is not known. The data derive from a study of radiation and T cells in renal cell carcinoma. Overall study findings and caveats: From baseline, blood top tumor clonotypes peaked at 2 weeks post-radiation.

Sample time point: blood 4 weeks post-SBRT, at nephrectomy. Treatment meaning: 15 Gy SBRT to primary tumor, nephrectomy 4 weeks later. Nephrectomy followed 15 Gy stereotactic body radiation by 4 weeks. The tumor was a clear cell renal cell carcinoma. Clones were sequenced by immunoSEQ multiplex PCR, and TCRdb holds only the in-frame ones, with some missing. This sample has under 100,000 clones, with around 85% found just once. Germline trimming cut 4 bases from V and 7 bases from J; bases unmatched to any gene: 8. This CDR3 comprises 15 residues. The germline V gene has CDR1 SGHRS and CDR2 YFSETQ. V and J are TRBV5-1 and TRBJ2-1; 10 bases map to TRBD2. The receptor comes from a man over 45 with renal cell carcinoma. Sequencing was performed on blood, taken from a patient whose treatment included radiotherapy and nephrectomy. The CDR3 reads CASSVPLAGGNEQFF. The DNA for the CDR3 is TGCGCCAGCAGCGTTCCGTTAGCGGGAGGTAATGAGCAGTTCTTC.